These 19 T cell receptor beta chains came from one sample sequenced in a study of T cell repertoires in cytomegalovirus infection. Their target antigens are unknown. MiXCR was run by TCRdb on the reads, yielding one entry per CDR3 protein. The sample records about 830,000 distinct CDR3 sequences, over 25% being singletons. This material consisted of cultured CD8+ T cells from PBMCs, taken from culture after CMV antigen stimulation. These TCRs come from a human donor in good health (CMV status not recorded). Some clones in this sample may be carry-over from other donors' samples.

This clonotype was detected only once. The chain has TRBV7-6 and TRBJ2-2, with 9 bases aligning to TRBD2. Germline V gene lookup returns CDR1 SGHVS and CDR2 FNYEAQ. The CDR3 consists of 18 residues. The ends lost 2 bases at V and 4 bases at J; junction bases unmatched: 11. CDR3 nucleotide sequence: TGTGCCAGCAGCTTATCTAGCGGGGCCCATCGAGGCACCGGGGAGCTGTTTTTT. It encodes CASSLSSGAHRGTGELFF.

The V call is TRBV29-1, the J call TRBJ1-3; 7 nucleotides line up with TRBD1. Germline trimming cut 7 bases from V and 4 bases from J; bases unmatched to any gene: 10. Germline CDR1 reads SQVTM; CDR2 reads ANQGSEA. The CDR3 covers 14 residues. The CDR3 DNA sequence: TGCAGCGCCCCCGACAGGGAGGCGGGAAACACCATATATTTT. As protein: CSAPDREAGNTIYF. The full variable domain, completed using reference TRBV29-1 and TRBJ1-3, is SAVISQKPSRDICQRGTSLTIQCQVDSQVTMMFWYRQQPGQSLTLIATANQGSEATYESGFVIDKFPISRPNLTFSTLTVSNMSPEDSSIYLCSAPDREAGNTIYFGEGSWLTVV.

This sequence joins TRBV3-1 and TRBJ2-5; D unresolved. The CDR3 is 14 amino acids. Germline CDR1 is LGHDT and CDR2 is YNNKEL (reference sequence). Trimming took off 1 base at V and 2 bases at J, with 8 bases between the two ends. In nucleotides, the CDR3 is TGTGCCAGCAGCCAAGGGAGAATTCAAGAGACCCAGTACTTC. Protein: CASSQGRIQETQYF.

The chain joins TRBV11-2 to TRBJ2-7; D could derive from TRBD1 or TRBD2 (5 bases each). Germline values: CDR1 SGHAT, CDR2 FQNNGV. With 0 bases removed from V and 4 bases from J, the gap between germline ends came to 10 bases. The CDR3 loop spans 14 amino acids. The CDR3 region is CASSLEEGRYEQYV. In DNA form, the CDR3 reads TGTGCCAGCAGCTTAGAAGAGGGGCGTTACGAGCAGTACGTC.

V usage is TRBV27 and J usage is TRBJ2-4; possible D gene TRBD1, 5 bases. The germline V gene encodes CDR1 MNHEY and CDR2 SMNVEV (reference sequence). CDR3 length: 15 amino acids. V was clipped by 3 bases and J by 6 bases, with 15 bases between them. The CDR3 region has the DNA TGTGCCAGCAGTTTGACAGCCTCAGGTGGAAACATTCAGTACTTC. This codes for CASSLTASGGNIQYF.

The sample holds a few counts of this clonotype. This sequence joins TRBV12-3 or TRBV12-4 and TRBJ2-5, with TRBD1 identical over 11 bases. V trimming: 5 bases; J trimming: 5 bases; junction bases outside the gene matches: 4. CDR3 size: 14 residues. The CDR3 sequence: CASSGQGASETQYF. In DNA, the CDR3 is TGTGCCAGCAGTGGACAGGGGGCGAGCGAGACCCAGTACTTC.

Comments on this clonotype: Sequence at one end of the junction differs from germline and may be a read error. The V call is TRBV7-9, the J call TRBJ1-1; a possible D gene is TRBD1 (6 bases). CDR3 length: 14 amino acids. Germline V gives CDR1 SEHNR, CDR2 FQNEAQ (reference sequence). The CDR3 region has the DNA TGTGCCAACAGCATGGTCAGGGGAGACACTGAAGCTTTCTTT. The encoded protein is CANSMVRGDTEAFF.

This clonotype appeared a few times. The V call is TRBV7-2, the J call TRBJ2-5, with 8 bases lining up with TRBD2. CDR3 size: 17 residues. Germline V gives CDR1 SGHTA, CDR2 FQGNSA. V gave up 4 bases and J gave up 6 bases; unmatched junction bases: 16. CDR3 sequence (DNA): TGTGCCAGCAGCTCTCTTCCAAATAGCGGGGTATTTAAGACCCAGTACTTC. Amino acids: CASSSLPNSGVFKTQYF.

The V gene is TRBV6-2 or TRBV6-3, the J gene TRBJ1-1; TRBD1 matches 7 bases. The CDR3 runs 19 residues. Unmatched junction bases numbered 13, after V lost 0 bases and J lost 0 bases. Germline CDR1 reads MNHEY; CDR2 reads SVGEGT. In DNA form, the CDR3 reads TGTGCCAGCAGTTACTCGAGTAATCCCGGGACAGTCATGAACACTGAAGCTTTCTTT. The encoded protein is CASSYSSNPGTVMNTEAFF.

A few counts support this clonotype. The rearrangement links TRBV27 to TRBJ1-1; D uncertain. The CDR3 is 13 residues long. Trimming removed 5 bases at V and 5 bases at J, with 12 bases between. Germline values: CDR1 MNHEY, CDR2 SMNVEV (reference sequence). For the CDR3, the DNA is TGTGCCAGCAGTCCCCCTAAGCTGACTGAAGCTTTCTTT. The encoded protein is CASSPPKLTEAFF.

The CDR3: CATSSDRGPSYNEQFF. CDR3 coding DNA: TGTGCCACCAGTTCGGATCGGGGCCCCTCCTACAATGAGCAGTTCTTC. This chain joins TRBV24-1 and TRBJ2-1, with D perhaps matching TRBD1 or TRBD2 (5 bases each). The CDR3 is 16 residues long. Trimming removed 6 bases at V and 0 bases at J, with 14 bases between. Germline CDR1 and CDR2: KGHDR and SFDVKD.

This clonotype was found once. The V and J genes are TRBV2 and TRBJ2-1; 7 nucleotides align to TRBD1. V lost 3 bases, J lost 4 bases, and 6 bases stayed unmatched. Per germline, CDR1 SNHLY and CDR2 FYNNEI. The CDR3 runs 15 residues. CDR3: CASSEWDRAYNEQFF. In nucleotides, the CDR3 is TGTGCCAGCAGTGAGTGGGACAGAGCTTACAATGAGCAGTTCTTC.

The genes are TRBV12-3 or TRBV12-4 and TRBJ2-3; D gene uncertain. V dropped 3 bases and J dropped 2 bases, with 6 bases sitting between them. The CDR3 is 13 residues long. As DNA, the CDR3 is TGTGCCAGCAGTTTTCTAGACACAGATACGCAGTATTTT. This translates into CASSFLDTDTQYF.

This clonotype has a handful of counts. The gene calls are TRBV24-1 and TRBJ2-3; D possibly uses TRBD1 or TRBD2 (5 bases each). The CDR3 contains 16 residues. Germline CDR1 is KGHDR and CDR2 is SFDVKD. With 4 bases removed from V and 4 bases from J, the gap between germline ends came to 17 bases. Here the CDR3 reads CATSDNQPGTPDTQYF. CDR3 coding DNA: TGTGCCACCAGTGACAACCAACCGGGGACGCCAGATACGCAGTATTTT.

The chain links TRBV6-2 or TRBV6-3 to TRBJ2-7; 8 bases line up with TRBD1. The V and J ends lost 6 bases and 5 bases, in that order; junction bases with no gene match: 9. CDR1 and CDR2 (germline): MNHEY, SVGEGT. This CDR3 spans 14 amino acids. The CDR3, as DNA: TGTGCCAGCAGGACCAGGACAGGGCTGGACGAGCAGTACGTC. This translates into CASRTRTGLDEQYV.

The rearrangement links TRBV27 to TRBJ2-7; D call uncertain. CDR1 MNHEY and CDR2 SMNVEV come from the germline V gene (reference sequence). V was pared by 3 bases and J by 0 bases, with 15 bases between. This CDR3 has 16 amino acids. The CDR3 spells CASSFYASGTSYEQYF. In DNA form, the CDR3 reads TGTGCCAGCAGTTTCTATGCCTCGGGCACCTCCTACGAGCAGTACTTC.

This clonotype was counted at least ten times. The chain carries TRBV12-3 or TRBV12-4 and TRBJ2-3, with D maybe TRBD2 (7 bases). This CDR3 is 16 amino acids long. V lost 3 bases and J 3 bases, leaving 16 bases between the germline ends. The DNA of the CDR3 is TGTGCCAGCAGTTTTAGGGCGGGGGCCGAAACAGATACGCAGTATTTT. Translation: CASSFRAGAETDTQYF.

This clonotype was picked up a small number of times. The chain links TRBV7-6 to TRBJ2-5; D is unresolved. Germline assignment: CDR1 SGHVS and CDR2 FNYEAQ. There are 13 residues in the CDR3. Trimming left V 6 bases short and J 1 base short, with 9 bases between. CDR3 sequence reads: CASSPNPQETQYF. As DNA, the CDR3 is TGTGCCAGCAGTCCAAACCCCCAAGAGACCCAGTACTTC.

This clonotype was found a few times. Here the CDR3 reads CATSRAGSNSGNTIYF. DNA for the CDR3: TGTGCCACCAGCAGAGCAGGGTCAAACTCTGGAAACACCATATATTTT. V gene TRBV15 combines with J gene TRBJ1-3, with a possible D match to TRBD1 (5 bases). CDR3 length: 16 residues. The V end was cut by 1 base, the J end by 0 bases, with 10 bases between. The germline V gene has CDR1 LNHNV and CDR2 YYDKDF (reference sequence).